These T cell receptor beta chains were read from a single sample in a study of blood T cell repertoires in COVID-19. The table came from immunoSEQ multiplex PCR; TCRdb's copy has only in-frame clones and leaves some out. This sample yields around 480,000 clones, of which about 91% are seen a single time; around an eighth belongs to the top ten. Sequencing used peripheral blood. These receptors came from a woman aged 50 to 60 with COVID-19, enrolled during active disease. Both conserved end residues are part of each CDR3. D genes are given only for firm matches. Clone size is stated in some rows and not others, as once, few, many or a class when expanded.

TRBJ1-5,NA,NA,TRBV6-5,TGTGCCAGCAGTTCACAGGGTAGGGGGCAGCCCCAGCATTTT,CASSSQGRGQPQHF
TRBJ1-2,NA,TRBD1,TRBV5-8,TGTGCCAGCAGCTTGGAACAGGGGTTCTTCGGGGGCTACACCTTC,CASSLEQGFFGGYTF
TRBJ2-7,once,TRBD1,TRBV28,TGTGCCAGCAGACTAGCGTGGGACAGGGTCTCCTACGAGCAGTACTTC,CASRLAWDRVSYEQYF
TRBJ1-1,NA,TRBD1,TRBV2,TGTGCCAGACAGGGGATTGAAGCTTTCTTT,CARQGIEAFF
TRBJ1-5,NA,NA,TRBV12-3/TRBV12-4,TGTGCCAGCAGCCTACAGGGTTATCAGCCCCAGCATTTT,CASSLQGYQPQHF
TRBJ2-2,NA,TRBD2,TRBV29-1,TGCAGCGCCACTAGCGCTGGGGAGCTGTTTTTT,CSATSAGELFF
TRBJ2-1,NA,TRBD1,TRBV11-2,TGTGCCAGCAGCCCCCCGGGCAGACAGGGGATAAACAATGAGCAGTTCTTC,CASSPPGRQGINNEQFF
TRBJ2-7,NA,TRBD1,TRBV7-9,TGTGCCAGCAGCTTGGGGACAGGGCTTTACGAGCAGTACTTC,CASSLGTGLYEQYF
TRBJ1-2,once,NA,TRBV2,TGTGCCAGCACCGGGGGGCCGTCTAATGGCTACACCTTC,CASTGGPSNGYTF
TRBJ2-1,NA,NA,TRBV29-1,TGCAGCGCCAGGACAGCCTCCTACAATGAGCAGTTCTTC,CSARTASYNEQFF
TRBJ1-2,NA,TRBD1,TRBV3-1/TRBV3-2,TGTGCCAGCAGCCAAGCGGGCGGACAGGGCTATGGCTACACCTTC,CASSQAGGQGYGYTF
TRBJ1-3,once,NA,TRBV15,TGTGCCACCAGCAGAGGGGTTGGACAGCTCGGGGATTTT,CATSRGVGQLGDF
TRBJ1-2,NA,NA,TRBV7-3,TGTGCCAGCAGCTTAGAAGGCCCCACAGGGAATTATGGCTACACCTTC,CASSLEGPTGNYGYTF
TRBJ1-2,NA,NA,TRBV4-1,TGCGCCAGCAGCCCTAGCGGGGGGCTTTATGGCTACACCTTC,CASSPSGGLYGYTF
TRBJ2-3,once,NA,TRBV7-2,TGTGCCAGCAGCTTAAGTTCGCTAACAGATACGCAGTATTTT,CASSLSSLTDTQYF
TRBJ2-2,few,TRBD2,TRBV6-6,TGTGCCAGCAGTCCCTCTCAACTAGCGGCGAACACCGGGGAGCTGTTTTTT,CASSPSQLAANTGELFF
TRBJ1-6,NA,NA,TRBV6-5,TGTGCCAGCAGTTGGGGGCCGGGCGTGCGGAATTCACCCCTCCACTTT,CASSWGPGVRNSPLHF
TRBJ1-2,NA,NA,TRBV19,TGTGCCAGTAGTATCCAGGGAGCCCTCGGGGGCTATGGCTACACCTTC,CASSIQGALGGYGYTF
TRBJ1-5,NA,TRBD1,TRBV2,TGTGCCAGCAGTGATACCCCTTACAGGGGGCGTGATCAGCCCCAGCATTTT,CASSDTPYRGRDQPQHF
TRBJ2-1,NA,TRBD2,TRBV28,TGTGCCAGCAGAACAAGACTAGCGGTGGCTCGGAGGGATGAGCAGTTCTTC,CASRTRLAVARRDEQFF
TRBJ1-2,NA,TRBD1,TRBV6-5,TGTGCCAGCACCGACTCGGCAGGGGGCTACGGCTACACCTTC,CASTDSAGGYGYTF
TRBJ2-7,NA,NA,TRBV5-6,TGTGCCAGCAGCTGGGGACAAGCCTACGAGCAGTACTTC,CASSWGQAYEQYF
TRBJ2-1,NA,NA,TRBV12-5,TGTGCTAGTGGTGCGGGGATCAATGAGCAGTTCTTC,CASGAGINEQFF
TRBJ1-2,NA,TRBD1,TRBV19,TGTGCCAGCAGGGGACAGAACAACTATGGCTACACCTTC,CASRGQNNYGYTF
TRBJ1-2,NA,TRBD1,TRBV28,TGTGCCAGCAGTCCTATAGACAGGGCCCACTATGGCTACACCTTC,CASSPIDRAHYGYTF
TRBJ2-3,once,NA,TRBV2,TGTGCCAGCAAAACTAGCTCGGGCCGCACAGATACGCAGTATTTT,CASKTSSGRTDTQYF
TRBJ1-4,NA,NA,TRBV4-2,TGTGCCAGCAGCCCGCTAAATGAAAAACTGTTTTTT,CASSPLNEKLFF
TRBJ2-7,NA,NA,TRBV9,TGTGCCAGCAGCGCACGAGAGACAGGTTCCTACGAGCAGTACTTC,CASSARETGSYEQYF
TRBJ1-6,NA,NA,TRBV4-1,TGCGCCAGCAGCCTTCTTTGGTCGGAGAATTCACCCCTCCACTTT,CASSLLWSENSPLHF
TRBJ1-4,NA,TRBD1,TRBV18,TGTGCCAGCTCACTTCAGGGGGCGAGAGAAAAACTGTTTTTT,CASSLQGAREKLFF
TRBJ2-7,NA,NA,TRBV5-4,TGTGCCAGCAGCATTGACAGGAGTTTCTACGAGCAGTACTTC,CASSIDRSFYEQYF
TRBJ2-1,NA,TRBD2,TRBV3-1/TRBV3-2,TGTGCCAGCAGCCCCCCGGGACTAGCGGGGGTTGGTGAGCAGTTCTTC,CASSPPGLAGVGEQFF
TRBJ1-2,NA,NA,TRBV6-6,TGTGCCAGCAGTTACGATAGTTCCCGACTCTTGGCTACCTTC,CASSYDSSRLLATF
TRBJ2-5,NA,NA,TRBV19,TGTGCCAGTAGTGGAGGCCGCCAAGAGACCCAGTACTTC,CASSGGRQETQYF
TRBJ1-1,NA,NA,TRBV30,TGTGCCTGGGTAGAGCAGGTCAGGGACACTGAAGCTTTCTTT,CAWVEQVRDTEAFF
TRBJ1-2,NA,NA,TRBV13,TGTGCCAGCAGCCCTAAGTACAGCCACTTGGGTGGCTACACCTTC,CASSPKYSHLGGYTF
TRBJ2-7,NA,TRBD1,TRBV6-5,TGTGCCAGCAGTTCGCCGGCACAGGGGAGCGAGCAGTACTTC,CASSSPAQGSEQYF
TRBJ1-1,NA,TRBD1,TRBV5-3,TGTGCCAGAAAGGGGACAGGGGGGTTAGACACTGAAGCTTTCTTT,CARKGTGGLDTEAFF
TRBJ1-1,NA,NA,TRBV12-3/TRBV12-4,TGTGCCAGCAGCCCACGGGGAGACACTGAAGCTTTCTTT,CASSPRGDTEAFF
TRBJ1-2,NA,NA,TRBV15,TGTGCCACCAGCAGGAGGGGGGGGCCCCATGGCTACACCTTC,CATSRRGGPHGYTF
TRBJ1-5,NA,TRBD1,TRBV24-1,TGTGCCACCAGTGGCGGGACAGGAGGTCATCAGCCCCAGCATTTT,CATSGGTGGHQPQHF
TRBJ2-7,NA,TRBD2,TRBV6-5,TGTGCCAGCACTCCCATCGGGGGGAGCTCCTACGAGCAGTACTTC,CASTPIGGSSYEQYF
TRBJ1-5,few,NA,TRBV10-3,TGTGCCATCAGTGAGTCGGAGGGTCTCTATCAGCCCCAGCATTTT,CAISESEGLYQPQHF
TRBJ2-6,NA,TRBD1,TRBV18,TGTGCCAGCTCACCGGGACAGGAAAGGACCCCTGGGGCCAACGTCCTGACTTTC,CASSPGQERTPGANVLTF
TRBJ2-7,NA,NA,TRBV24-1,TGTGCCACCAGTGATCCCCTACAGGGTTTCGAGCAGTACTTC,CATSDPLQGFEQYF
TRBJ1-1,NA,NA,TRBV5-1,TGCGCCAGCAGCTCGGGAAACACTGAAGCTTTCTTT,CASSSGNTEAFF
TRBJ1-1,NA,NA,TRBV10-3,TGTGCCATCAGCGATATAATCCCTACCATGAACACTGAAGCTTTCTTT,CAISDIIPTMNTEAFF
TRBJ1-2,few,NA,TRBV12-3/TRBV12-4,TGTGCCAGCAGTTCACCCGGGAGGGTTGGCTACACCTTC,CASSSPGRVGYTF
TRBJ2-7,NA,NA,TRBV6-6,TGTGCCAGCAGTACGGACTCCTCCTACGAGCAGTACTTC,CASSTDSSYEQYF
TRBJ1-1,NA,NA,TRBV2,TGTGCCAGCAGCTATTCTCGAGGAACTGAAGCTTTCTTT,CASSYSRGTEAFF
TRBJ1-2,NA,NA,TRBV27,TGTGCCAGCAGTTTGAGGGGCTACACCTTC,CASSLRGYTF
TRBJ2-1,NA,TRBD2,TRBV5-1,TGCGCCAGCAGCACCGGACTAGCGGGGGGGCGAGGCTTTCATGAGCAGTTCTTC,CASSTGLAGGRGFHEQFF
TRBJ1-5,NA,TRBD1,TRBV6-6,TGTGCCAGCGCGGGGACAGTTACTAATCAGCCCCAGCATTTT,CASAGTVTNQPQHF
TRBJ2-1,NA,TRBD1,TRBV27,TGTGCCAGCAGTGGGGAAGGGGACAGGGAGTCTTACGGAGCCTACAATGAGCAGTTCTTC,CASSGEGDRESYGAYNEQFF
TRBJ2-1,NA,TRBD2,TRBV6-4,TGTGCCAGCAGCGCCCTGGAGCGGGGGGACAATGAGCAGTTCTTC,CASSALERGDNEQFF